This T cell receptor (beta chain) is drawn from a study of graft-versus-host responses after intestinal transplantation. Looking at the study overall: Recipients had multivisceral, liver-intestinal, or isolated intestinal transplants. Recipients uniformly received anti-thymocyte globulin induction, followed by tacrolimus and steroids for two to four years. Study-wide results and limits: GvH clones appeared in recipient marrow, some first in ileum or blood. Declining HvG levels early post-transplant were linked to peak circulating GvH clone levels.

Data came from immunoSEQ multiplex PCR; TCRdb stores just in-frame clones and leaves some out. Here the sample spans 98,000 or so clones, around 88% being singletons. This clone was observed a few times. Antigen specificity is unknown. The germline gives CDR1 SGHRS, CDR2 YFSETQ. Trimming removed 0 bases at V and 0 bases at J, with 8 bases between. The CDR3 has 15 amino acids. Sequenced here: PBMCs, sampled 255 days after intestinal transplant. The chain uses TRBV5-1 and TRBJ2-3; D unclear. The receptor was derived from a human patient who received an intestinal transplant, so some T cells may come from the graft donor. CDR3 DNA: TGCGCCAGCAGCTTGGTAGGCAGTAGCACAGATACGCAGTATTTT. This gives the protein CASSLVGSSTDTQYF.